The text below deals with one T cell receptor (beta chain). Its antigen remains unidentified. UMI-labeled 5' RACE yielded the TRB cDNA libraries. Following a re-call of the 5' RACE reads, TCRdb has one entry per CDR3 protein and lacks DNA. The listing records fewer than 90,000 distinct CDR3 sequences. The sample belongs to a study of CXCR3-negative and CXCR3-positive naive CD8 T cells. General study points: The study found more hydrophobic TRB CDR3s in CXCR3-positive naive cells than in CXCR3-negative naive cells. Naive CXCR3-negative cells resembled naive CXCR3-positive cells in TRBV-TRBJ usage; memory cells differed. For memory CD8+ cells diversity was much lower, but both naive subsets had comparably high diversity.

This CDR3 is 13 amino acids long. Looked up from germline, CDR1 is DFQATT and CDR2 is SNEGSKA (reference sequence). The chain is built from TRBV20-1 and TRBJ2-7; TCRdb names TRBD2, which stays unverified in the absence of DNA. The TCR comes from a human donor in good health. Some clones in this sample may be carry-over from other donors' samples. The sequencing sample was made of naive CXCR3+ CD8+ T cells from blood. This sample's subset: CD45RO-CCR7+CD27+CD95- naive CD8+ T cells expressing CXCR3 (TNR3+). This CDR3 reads CSARDGLLDEQYF.